What follows are 25 T cell receptor beta chains derived from one specimen sequenced in a study of cytomegalovirus exposure and HLA in healthy donors. 13 Jbeta primers and 60 Vbeta primers were used for the PCR. Repertoires were generated with immunoSEQ multiplex PCR, while TCRdb's copy carries only in-frame clones and drops some. The sample records some 80,000 clones, 65% to 80% being singletons. The sample consisted of PBMCs. The receptors stem from a human donor in good health.

The chain uses TRBV4-2 and TRBJ1-1, with 10 bases matching TRBD1. This CDR3 is 16 amino acids long. Trimming at V came to 4 bases and at J to 5 bases, leaving 10 bases not matched to a gene. Per germline, CDR1 LGHNA and CDR2 YNFKEQ. The chain's CDR3 is CASSRPPGQGMTEAFF. The CDR3 nucleotides are TGTGCCAGCAGCCGGCCTCCGGGACAGGGGATGACTGAAGCTTTCTTT.

The chain has TRBV5-1 and TRBJ2-6, with 8 bases that match TRBD1. This CDR3 is 17 amino acids long. V lost 4 bases to trimming and J lost 4 bases; unmatched junction nucleotides: 10. Germline lookup yields CDR1 SGHRS and CDR2 YFSETQ. DNA of the CDR3: TGCGCCAGCAGCAAACGTGGACAGGGAGCCGGGGCCAACGTCCTGACTTTC. Translation: CASSKRGQGAGANVLTF. The full variable domain, with the rest looked up from reference TRBV5-1 and TRBJ2-6, is KAGVTQTPRYLIKTRGQQVTLSCSPISGHRSVSWYQQTPGQGLQFLFEYFSETQRNKGNFPGRFSGRQFSNSRSEMNVSTLELGDSALYLCASSKRGQGAGANVLTFGAGSRLTVL.

The V gene is TRBV6-6, the J gene TRBJ2-1; 8 bases agree with TRBD2. This CDR3 contains 14 residues. V trimming: 10 bases; J trimming: 3 bases; junction bases outside the gene matches: 8. Germline V CDR1 and CDR2: MNHNY, SVGAGI (reference sequence). CDR3 DNA: TGTGCCATCGGGAGGGGAGAAAGCTACAATGAGCAGTTCTTC. It yields the protein CAIGRGESYNEQFF.

DNA for the CDR3: TGTGCCAGCAGTCCCCCAACAGGATACAATGAGCAGTTCTTC. Protein sequence: CASSPPTGYNEQFF. The gene calls are TRBV6-5 and TRBJ2-1; D possibly corresponds to TRBD1 (5 bases). Germline V gene lookup returns CDR1 MNHEY and CDR2 SVGAGI. The CDR3 loop spans 14 amino acids. The V gene lost 5 bases and the J gene lost 4 bases, with 12 bases spanning the gap.

This chain connects TRBV2 to TRBJ2-5; D is perhaps TRBD1 (6 bases). Trimming removed 5 bases from V and 4 bases from J, with 14 bases in between. The germline V gene encodes CDR1 SNHLY and CDR2 FYNNEI. The CDR3 runs to 14 residues. The CDR3 nucleotides are TGTGCCAGCAGTCAGGGGTGGGCCGGAGAGACCCAGTACTTC. Translated, it gives CASSQGWAGETQYF.

This clone was counted once. This chain joins TRBV29-1 and TRBJ2-5; D might be TRBD1 (6 bases). Trimming shortened V by 5 bases and J by 5 bases, and 12 bases separated the two germline ends. CDR3 length: 12 residues. Germline V CDR1 and CDR2: SQVTM, ANQGSEA. In DNA form, the CDR3 reads TGCAGCGTTATTACAGGGTGGGAGACCCAGTACTTC. Translation gives CSVITGWETQYF.

CDR3 DNA: TGTGCCAGCAGCGGGACAGAAGAAGTGGCTTTCTTT. Encoded protein: CASSGTEEVAFF. J is TRBJ1-1 and V is TRBV4-2; 7 bases are a match to TRBD1. J was trimmed by 11 bases and V by 5 bases; bases with no gene match: 8. The CDR3 sequence is 12 residues long. Germline V gives CDR1 LGHNA, CDR2 YNFKEQ.

In its sample, this clone was seen a few times. The chain recombines TRBV5-1 with TRBJ1-1, with D possibly being TRBD1 (5 bases). V shed 2 bases and J shed 1 base, with 9 bases lying between them. CDR1 and CDR2 from the germline V gene are SGHRS and YFSETQ. The CDR3 loop spans 14 amino acids. The DNA for the CDR3 is TGCGCCAGCAGCTTCGACGGACAGAACACTGAAGCTTTCTTT. The encoded protein is CASSFDGQNTEAFF.

The rearrangement links TRBV15 to TRBJ2-3; the match to TRBD1 covers 7 bases. The V and J ends lost 3 bases and 0 bases, in that order; junction bases with no gene match: 6. The CDR3 contains 16 residues. CDR1 is LNHNV and CDR2 is YYDKDF in the germline V gene (reference sequence). In DNA, the CDR3 is TGTGCCACCAGCAGGCGATGGACAGGTAGCACAGATACGCAGTATTTT. It codes for CATSRRWTGSTDTQYF.

A single count supports this clone. The V call is TRBV2, the J call TRBJ1-2, with D unresolved. V was cut by 4 bases and J by 4 bases, with 10 bases left in between. CDR1 and CDR2 from the germline V gene are SNHLY and FYNNEI. This CDR3 contains 13 residues. CDR3 protein: CASSVEGSYGYTF. As DNA, the CDR3 is TGTGCCAGCAGTGTGGAAGGGAGCTATGGCTACACCTTC.

The chain couples TRBV27 to TRBJ1-2; D is undetermined. This CDR3 has 13 residues. Germline lookup yields CDR1 MNHEY and CDR2 SMNVEV (reference sequence). Trimming cost V 3 bases and J 8 bases, with 13 bases left between them. CDR3 in DNA: TGTGCCAGCAGTTTCTCAATAACCGCGGGCTACACCTTC. This sequence encodes CASSFSITAGYTF.

This chain connects TRBV11-2 to TRBJ2-7, with 9 bases aligning to TRBD2. This CDR3 contains 15 residues. V lost 6 bases to trimming and J lost 1 base; unmatched junction nucleotides: 7. Germline V gene lookup returns CDR1 SGHAT and CDR2 FQNNGV. Written as DNA, the CDR3 is TGTGCCAGCAGTAGGGGGCTAGCGGGATCCTACGAGCAGTACTTC. Translation gives CASSRGLAGSYEQYF.

The V gene is TRBV5-6, the J gene TRBJ2-7; TRBD1 agrees at 9 bases. This CDR3 has 13 residues. V lost 2 bases and J lost 5; bases outside the gene matches: 2. Germline values: CDR1 SGHDT, CDR2 YYEEEE. The CDR3 DNA is TGTGCCAGCAGCTTTTGGGACAGGGACGAGCAGTACTTC. Translating gives CASSFWDRDEQYF.

The chain recombines TRBV7-9 with TRBJ2-3; 7 nucleotides agree with TRBD1. Losses at the gene ends were 2 bases for V and 2 bases for J; bases not matched to a gene: 4. CDR3 length: 15 amino acids. Germline V gene data show CDR1 as SEHNR and CDR2 as FQNEAQ (reference sequence). The CDR3 here is CASSLRDSNTDTQYF. The CDR3 region has the DNA TGTGCCAGCAGCTTACGGGACAGCAACACAGATACGCAGTATTTT.

This clone came up a few times. The CDR3 reads CASSRTGSSIDSGNTIYF. The CDR3 DNA follows: TGCGCCAGCAGCCGGACAGGGAGTAGCATAGACTCTGGAAACACCATATATTTT. The chain couples TRBV5-1 to TRBJ1-3, with 8 bases matching TRBD1. Unmatched junction bases numbered 12, after V lost 4 bases and J lost 0 bases. CDR1 and CDR2 from the germline V gene are SGHRS and YFSETQ. This CDR3 is built from 18 residues.

The sample holds one count of this clone. The chain has TRBV7-2 and TRBJ2-7; the D gene is possibly TRBD2 (6 bases). From germline, CDR1 is SGHTA and CDR2 FQGNSA. The CDR3 has 15 residues. Trimming removed 5 bases from V and 1 base from J, with 15 bases in between. CDR3 protein: CASSLRDSESYEQYF. Written as DNA, the CDR3 is TGTGCCAGCAGCCTCCGGGACTCGGAGTCCTACGAGCAGTACTTC.

In its sample, this clone was seen a few times. The rearrangement links TRBV19 to TRBJ1-1; D not certain. Trimming shortened V by 11 bases and J by 2 bases, and 6 bases separated the two germline ends. Germline CDR1 reads LNHDA; CDR2 reads SQIVND (reference sequence). The CDR3 has 10 amino acids. The chain's CDR3 is CAGGNTEAFF. The CDR3 DNA is TGTGCCGGCGGTAACACTGAAGCTTTCTTT.

The chain links TRBV5-6 to TRBJ2-7; a possible D gene is TRBD1 (6 bases). Germline V gene lookup returns CDR1 SGHDT and CDR2 YYEEEE. There are 16 residues in the CDR3. V was pared by 4 bases and J by 6 bases, with 23 bases between. The CDR3 sequence is CASSAYTGTYYVEQYF. The CDR3 nucleotides read TGTGCCAGCAGCGCATACACAGGGACCTACTACGTCGAGCAGTACTTC.

This rearrangement joins TRBV27 to TRBJ1-1; 9 positions match TRBD1. Germline V gene sequence: CDR1 MNHEY, CDR2 SMNVEV (reference sequence). With V trimmed by 6 bases and J by 6 bases, 8 bases remained unmatched. CDR3 length equals 14 residues. CDR3: CASSIDRGSAEAFF. In nucleotides, the CDR3 is TGTGCCAGCAGCATCGACAGGGGGTCAGCTGAAGCTTTCTTT.

V is TRBV30 and J is TRBJ1-4; TRBD1 is a possible D gene (6 bases). Trimming shortened V by 4 bases and J by 7 bases, and 13 bases separated the two germline ends. Germline V gene lookup returns CDR1 GTSNPN and CDR2 SVGIG (reference sequence). The CDR3 has 13 residues. The DNA of the CDR3 is TGTGCCTGGAAAGGGGGGGACCTTGAAAAACTGTTTTTT. Translating it yields CAWKGGDLEKLFF.

The chain links TRBV2 to TRBJ1-6; D may be TRBD1 (5 bases). This CDR3 has 14 residues. V was pared by 7 bases and J by 3 bases, with 10 bases between. CDR1 and CDR2 from the germline V gene are SNHLY and FYNNEI. The CDR3 loop reads CASNDQGYNSPLHF. In DNA, the CDR3 is TGTGCCAGCAACGACCAGGGCTATAATTCACCCCTCCACTTT.

This chain joins TRBV7-9 and TRBJ2-7, with 8 bases aligning to TRBD1. Germline values: CDR1 SEHNR, CDR2 FQNEAQ (reference sequence). This CDR3 has 18 residues. V gave up 5 bases and J gave up 4 bases; unmatched junction bases: 19. CDR3 sequence (DNA): TGTGCCAGCAGCACATTGCAAGCCCCCGGGACAGGCTTATACGAGCAGTACTTC. Translated: CASSTLQAPGTGLYEQYF.

V is TRBV6-5 and J is TRBJ1-5; D remains ambiguous. The V end was cut by 9 bases, the J end by 0 bases, with 15 bases between. CDR3 length: 15 residues. Germline V gene data show CDR1 as MNHEY and CDR2 as SVGAGI. CDR3 sequence (DNA): TGTGCCAGTCGCCGCACACAATATAGCAATCAGCCCCAGCATTTT. Amino acid sequence: CASRRTQYSNQPQHF.

The chain couples TRBV21-1 to TRBJ2-7; the DNA was not used to check the table's D call, TRBD1. TRBV21-1 is given as a pseudogene. The CDR3 is 17 residues long. CDR3 region: CASSKGNMGQLFYEQYF. Here the CDR3 DNA reads TGTGCCAGCAGCAAAGGGAATATGGGACAGCTTTTCTACGAGCAGTACTTC.

The chain links TRBV7-6 to TRBJ1-6; TRBD1 is a possible D gene (6 bases). Germline assignment: CDR1 SGHVS and CDR2 FNYEAQ. The CDR3 has 17 amino acids. Deletions cut 2 bases from V and 0 bases from J, with 11 bases between. The chain's CDR3 is CASSLMGQVSYNSPLHF. DNA of the CDR3: TGTGCCAGCAGCTTAATGGGACAAGTCTCCTATAATTCACCCCTCCACTTT.